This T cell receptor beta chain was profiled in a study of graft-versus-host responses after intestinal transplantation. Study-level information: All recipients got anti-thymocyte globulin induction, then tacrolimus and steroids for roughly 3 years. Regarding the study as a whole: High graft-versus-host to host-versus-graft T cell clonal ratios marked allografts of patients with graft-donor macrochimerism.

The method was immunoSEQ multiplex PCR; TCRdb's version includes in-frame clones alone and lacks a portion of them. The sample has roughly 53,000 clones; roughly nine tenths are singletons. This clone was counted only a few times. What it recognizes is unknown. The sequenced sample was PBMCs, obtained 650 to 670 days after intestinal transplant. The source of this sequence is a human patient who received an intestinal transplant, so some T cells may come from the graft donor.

The CDR3 coding sequence is TGTGCCAGCAGCCAAATCTTAGGTGATCAGCCCCAGCATTTT. Protein sequence: CASSQILGDQPQHF. The gene calls are TRBV14 and TRBJ1-5, with D hard to call. V was clipped by 2 bases and J by 5 bases, with 10 bases between them. The CDR3 is 14 amino acids. Germline V gene sequence: CDR1 SGHDN, CDR2 FVKESK.